This T cell receptor (beta chain) was found in a study of Ad26.COV2.S vaccination and SARS-CoV-2 variants. Repertoires were generated with immunoSEQ multiplex PCR, while TCRdb's copy carries only in-frame clones and drops some. The table lists about 350,000 clones, about 87% of them singletons. Overall study findings and caveats: Spike-specific TCR breadth was greater after Ad26.COV2.S than placebo. The authors reported substantial breadth in spike-specific CD8+ and CD4+ T cell responses after vaccination.

Worth noting for this clone: Its target is not known.

Treatment here: some 19 received Ad26.COV2.S at low or high dose, single or two shots; about five received placebo; per-sample allocation not given. Collection of samples fell on day 63 after the first vaccine or placebo injection. This clonotype was sampled from a person aged 18-65 years who received the Ad26.COV2.S COVID-19 vaccine or a placebo. The source material was peripheral blood, sampled in a trial of Ad26.COV2.S vaccine versus placebo.

The CDR3 region has the DNA TGTGCCAGAAGCCCATCTACAGGGCAAGGATCCCAGAACACTGAAGCTTTCTTT. Its protein is CARSPSTGQGSQNTEAFF. The chain combines TRBV7-5 with TRBJ1-1; the table's D gene call, TRBD1, was not cross checked with the DNA. TRBV7-5 constitutes a pseudogene. This CDR3 comprises 18 residues.